The 20 T cell receptor beta chains presented below share a single source sample, sequenced in a study of T cell responses to AZD1222 COVID-19 vaccine. Only in-frame clones appear in the TCRdb table, and some are missing; sequencing was by immunoSEQ multiplex PCR. Altogether 130,000 to 150,000 clones are present, about 93% being singletons, with the ten largest covering 4% to 6%. The sequencing used peripheral blood, collected on day 0 of AZD1222 vaccination. The receptor set was obtained from an adult in good health.

CDR3 in amino acids: CASMGQGGYTF. DNA for the CDR3: TGTGCCAGCATGGGACAGGGTGGCTACACCTTC. This rearrangement joins TRBV2 to TRBJ1-2, with 9 positions matching TRBD1. The CDR3 is 11 residues long. Looked up from germline, CDR1 is SNHLY and CDR2 is FYNNEI. V lost 7 bases to trimming and J lost 7 bases; unmatched junction nucleotides: 1.

CDR3 in amino acids: CASTRQGANTGELFF. CDR3 nucleotides: TGTGCCAGCACCCGGCAGGGGGCGAACACCGGGGAGCTGTTTTTT. The chain is built from TRBV19 and TRBJ2-2; 7 bases are shared with TRBD1. This CDR3 contains 15 residues. CDR1 and CDR2 from the germline V gene are LNHDA and SQIVND (reference sequence). Trimming removed 9 bases from V and 0 bases from J; junction bases left unmatched: 7.

The sample holds a few counts of this clone. Other DNA sequences within the sample encode an identical CDR3. CDR3 nucleotide sequence: TGTGCCAGCAGTGATGGGGGGCTCTCTGGAAACACCATATATTTT. Protein: CASSDGGLSGNTIYF. The chain joins TRBV2 to TRBJ1-3; D perhaps matches TRBD1 (6 bases). Between the trimmed V and J ends, which lost 3 bases and 0 bases, there was a span of 9 bases. The CDR3 sequence is 15 residues long. CDR1 is SNHLY and CDR2 is FYNNEI in the germline V gene. The entire variable domain, with the rest obtained from reference TRBV2 and TRBJ1-3, is as follows: EPEVTQTPSHQVTQMGQEVILRCVPISNHLYFYWYRQILGQKVEFLVSFYNNEISEKSEIFDDQFSVERPDGSNFTLKIRSTKLEDSAMYFCASSDGGLSGNTIYFGEGSWLTVV.

This clone has a single count. The chain carries TRBV4-3 and TRBJ1-3, with a possible D match to TRBD1 (6 bases). Germline CDR1 is LGHNA and CDR2 is YSLEER. The V end lost 1 base, the J end lost 4 bases, and 14 bases lay between the germline ends. The length of the CDR3 is 16 residues. For the CDR3, the DNA is TGCGCCAGCAGCCAAGGGCACGGGGGGCTCGGAAACACCATATATTTT. It yields the protein CASSQGHGGLGNTIYF.

The chain employs TRBV24-1 and TRBJ2-2, with D perhaps matching TRBD1 (6 bases). The CDR3 consists of 16 residues. V lost 2 bases and J lost 6, with 15 bases in between. Germline V gene sequence: CDR1 KGHDR, CDR2 SFDVKD. CDR3 bases: TGTGCCACCAGTGATTCGTCAGGGGCGAAGGCCGGGGAGCTGTTTTTT. Translated, it gives CATSDSSGAKAGELFF.

V gene TRBV19 combines with J gene TRBJ2-6; maybe TRBD1 (5 bases). CDR1 is LNHDA and CDR2 is SQIVND in the germline V gene (reference sequence). The CDR3 spans 15 residues. Trimming removed 4 bases from V and 0 bases from J, with 7 bases in between. As DNA, the CDR3 is TGTGCCAGTAGTACAGGGAACTCTGGGGCCAACGTCCTGACTTTC. Translation gives CASSTGNSGANVLTF.

This chain joins TRBV9 and TRBJ2-2; D uncertain. Germline V CDR1 and CDR2: SGDLS, YYNGEE. The CDR3 has 12 amino acids. V was cut by 4 bases and J by 6 bases, with 7 bases left in between. Here the CDR3 reads CASSSLPGELFF. DNA of the CDR3: TGTGCCAGCAGCTCTTTGCCCGGGGAGCTGTTTTTT.

The J gene is TRBJ1-2, the V gene TRBV19; D is ambiguous. V lost 5 bases and J lost 4, with 20 bases in between. This CDR3 contains 16 residues. Germline CDR1 and CDR2: LNHDA and SQIVND (reference sequence). CDR3 residues: CASSLPRGGWGYGYTF. The CDR3 bases are TGTGCCAGTAGTCTGCCCCGGGGAGGATGGGGCTATGGCTACACCTTC.

V is TRBV28 and J is TRBJ2-1; D is unresolved. The V and J ends lost 7 bases and 0 bases respectively, with 10 bases between them. This CDR3 contains 14 residues. Germline V CDR1 and CDR2: MDHEN, SYDVKM. CDR3 region: CASTRESSYNEQFF. The CDR3 nucleotides are TGTGCCAGCACGCGAGAGAGCTCCTACAATGAGCAGTTCTTC. Filled out from reference TRBV28 and TRBJ2-1, the complete variable domain reads DVKVTQSSRYLVKRTGEKVFLECVQDMDHENMFWYRQDPGLGLRLIYFSYDVKMKEKGDIPEGYSVSREKKERFSLILESASTNQTSMYLCASTRESSYNEQFFGPGTRLTVL.

The genes are TRBV7-8 and TRBJ2-7; D gene unclear. The CDR3 is 12 amino acids. Trimming cost V 5 bases and J 3 bases, with 8 bases left between them. Germline-derived CDR1 and CDR2 are SGHVS and FQNEAQ. CDR3 in DNA: TGTGCCAGCAGCCAGGACCTCTACGAGCAGTACTTC. Amino acid sequence: CASSQDLYEQYF.

This clone is a singleton in its sample. The genes are TRBV4-1 and TRBJ2-5, with 12 bases lining up with TRBD2. V shed 4 bases and J 4 bases; nucleotides not matched to a gene: 7. Germline CDR1 and CDR2: MGHRA and YSYEKL. This CDR3 is 16 amino acids long. This chain's CDR3 is CASSPRGLAGRETQYF. CDR3 nucleotide sequence: TGCGCCAGCAGCCCTCGAGGACTAGCGGGGCGAGAGACCCAGTACTTC.

This chain joins TRBV2 and TRBJ1-2; 7 bases agree with TRBD1. This CDR3 spans 16 amino acids. The germline CDR1 and CDR2 sequences are SNHLY and FYNNEI. Germline trimming cut 4 bases from V and 8 bases from J; bases unmatched to any gene: 16. The CDR3 loop is CASSVVWSDRVYGYTF. In DNA form, the CDR3 reads TGTGCCAGCAGTGTGGTGTGGAGCGACAGGGTTTACGGCTACACCTTC.

V usage is TRBV29-1 and J usage is TRBJ1-4, with no clear D. The V and J ends lost 4 bases and 6 bases respectively, with 6 bases between them. The CDR3 contains 11 residues. The V gene's germline CDR1 is SQVTM and CDR2 ANQGSEA. In nucleotides, the CDR3 is TGCAGCGTTGTAAGGGATGAAAAACTGTTTTTT. This gives the protein CSVVRDEKLFF.

This chain links TRBV2 with TRBJ2-1; D is unresolved. Trimming removed 8 bases from V and 5 bases from J, with 4 bases in between. The CDR3 is 10 residues long. CDR1 and CDR2 (germline): SNHLY, FYNNEI. DNA of the CDR3: TGTGCCAGCGACAACAATGAGCAGTTCTTC. This gives the protein CASDNNEQFF.

The chain links TRBV7-2 to TRBJ1-1, with D possibly matching TRBD1 (6 bases). Germline CDR1 reads SGHTA; CDR2 reads FQGNSA. This CDR3 comprises 13 residues. With 5 bases removed from V and 1 base from J, the gap between germline ends came to 8 bases. The CDR3 coding sequence is TGTGCCAGCAGCGTGGGACAGAACACTGAAGCTTTCTTT. Amino acids: CASSVGQNTEAFF.

This clone was picked up one time. V is TRBV10-2 and J is TRBJ1-2, with 9 positions matching TRBD1. The CDR3 length is 13 residues. The ends lost 6 bases at V and 4 bases at J; junction bases unmatched: 3. Germline V gene sequence: CDR1 WSHSY, CDR2 SAAADI. The CDR3 nucleotides read TGCGCCAGCAGCCCGGACAGGGGCTATGGCTACACCTTC. Encoded protein: CASSPDRGYGYTF.

The V gene is TRBV9, the J gene TRBJ1-3; a weak D match, TRBD1 (6 bases). Germline CDR1 SGDLS, CDR2 YYNGEE. V was pared by 4 bases and J by 7 bases, with 12 bases between. The CDR3 covers 13 residues. The CDR3 region has the DNA TGTGCCAGCAGCACAAGGGGGGGGAACACCATATATTTT. Its protein is CASSTRGGNTIYF.

The rearrangement joins TRBV28 to TRBJ1-6; possibly TRBD1 for D (5 bases). CDR3 length: 18 amino acids. V was shortened by 4 bases and J by 10 bases, with 26 bases between the two germline ends. From germline, CDR1 is MDHEN and CDR2 SYDVKM. The CDR3 sequence is CASSSGRDAIQSGSPLHF. Written as DNA, the CDR3 is TGTGCCAGCAGTTCTGGGAGGGACGCTATTCAGAGTGGATCACCCCTCCACTTT.

This chain connects TRBV5-6 to TRBJ1-4; 7 nucleotides agree with TRBD1. Trimming at V came to 4 bases and at J to 4 bases, leaving 7 bases not matched to a gene. The CDR3 contains 15 residues. The germline gives CDR1 SGHDT, CDR2 YYEEEE. The CDR3 nucleotides read TGTGCCAGCAGCGTAGAGACAGGGAGTAATGAAAAACTGTTTTTT. The encoded protein is CASSVETGSNEKLFF.

The J gene is TRBJ2-1, the V gene TRBV11-3; TRBD2 might be the D (7 bases). The CDR3 spans 16 residues. Looked up from germline, CDR1 is SGHNT and CDR2 is YENEEA. Trimming removed 4 bases from V and 2 bases from J, with 15 bases in between. CDR3 nucleotide sequence: TGTGCCAGCAGCTCCAGAGGGGGGGGCGCCTACAATGAGCAGTTCTTC. Residues: CASSSRGGGAYNEQFF.